Listed below are T cell receptor beta chains from one sample, sequenced in a study of cytomegalovirus exposure and HLA in healthy donors. Sequenced by immunoSEQ multiplex PCR; TCRdb stores in-frame clones only, minus some. The sample carries about 180,000 clones, 82% recorded once. Sequencing was done on a sample of PBMCs. The receptors derive from a woman aged 50 to 60 in good health and CMV-seronegative. CDR3s include the opening cysteine and the closing phenylalanine or tryptophan. D genes are given only for firm matches. Size is stated for part of the rows, as once, few or many counts, or as a class when the clone is expanded.

clone size	V gene	J gene	D gene	CDR3 protein	CDR3 DNA
.	TRBV6-6	TRBJ2-3	TRBD2	CASKGAGGNTDTQYF	TGTGCCAGCAAGGGTGCGGGGGGAAACACAGATACGCAGTATTTT
.	TRBV2	TRBJ2-5	TRBD1	CASSRDRAVEEQYF	TGTGCCAGCAGCCGGGACAGGGCCGTAGAGGAGCAGTACTTC
.	TRBV2	TRBJ2-1	TRBD2	CASNLLAGGSYNEQFF	TGTGCCAGCAACTTACTAGCGGGAGGGTCCTACAATGAGCAGTTCTTC
.	TRBV6-1	TRBJ2-4	TRBD1	CASSDHGGTGFFAKNIQYF	TGTGCCAGCAGTGACCATGGGGGGACAGGGTTTTTTGCCAAAAACATTCAGTACTTC
.	TRBV7-2	TRBJ1-3	TRBD1	CASSPDRDLGNTIYF	TGTGCCAGCAGCCCCGACAGGGACTTAGGAAACACCATATATTTT
.	TRBV7-8	TRBJ2-7	.	CASYNPGSGGYEQYF	TGTGCCAGTTACAACCCCGGCAGCGGAGGCTACGAGCAGTACTTC
few	TRBV13	TRBJ2-7	.	CASSAAEGRYEQYF	TGTGCCAGCAGCGCAGCGGAGGGCCGGTACGAGCAGTACTTC
.	TRBV18	TRBJ2-7	.	CASSPPGQSSYEQYF	TGTGCCAGCTCACCCCCGGGTCAGAGCTCCTACGAGCAGTACTTC
few	TRBV4-1	TRBJ2-2	TRBD2	CASSQLAGNTGELFF	TGCGCCAGCAGCCAGCTAGCGGGTAACACCGGGGAGCTGTTTTTT
few	TRBV10-3	TRBJ2-5	.	CATALGQQETQYF	TGTGCCACCGCGCTTGGACAACAAGAGACCCAGTACTTC
.	TRBV5-3	TRBJ2-1	TRBD1	CARSLFQGAGEQFF	TGTGCCAGAAGCTTGTTCCAGGGGGCAGGTGAGCAGTTCTTC
.	TRBV9	TRBJ2-5	.	CASSASRGTAQETQYF	TGTGCCAGCAGCGCCAGCCGGGGGACAGCTCAAGAGACCCAGTACTTC
.	TRBV9	TRBJ2-7	TRBD2	CASSNSGREGREQYF	TGTGCCAGCAGCAACAGTGGGCGGGAGGGCCGCGAGCAGTACTTC
.	TRBV27	TRBJ2-1	TRBD1	CASSYAPGQSSYNEQFF	TGTGCCAGCAGTTACGCGCCGGGACAGAGCTCCTACAATGAGCAGTTCTTC
.	TRBV6-5	TRBJ1-1	.	CATRGGRAMNTEAFF	TGTGCCACCCGGGGGGGAAGGGCCATGAACACTGAAGCTTTCTTT
once	TRBV27	TRBJ2-6	.	CASTRDRTLSGANVLTF	TGTGCCAGCACCCGAGACAGGACGCTCTCTGGGGCCAACGTCCTGACTTTC
.	TRBV29-1	TRBJ1-1	TRBD1	CSVVGQATTEAFF	TGCAGCGTCGTGGGACAGGCGACCACTGAAGCTTTCTTT
.	TRBV5-1	TRBJ2-3	.	CASTVSGVRDTQYF	TGCGCCAGCACCGTTTCGGGGGTTAGGGATACGCAGTATTTT
.	TRBV14	TRBJ2-2	.	CASSPYTGELFF	TGTGCCAGCAGTCCTTACACCGGGGAGCTGTTTTTT
.	TRBV27	TRBJ1-1	.	CASSPTDRLNTEAFF	TGTGCCAGCAGTCCAACGGACAGATTGAACACTGAAGCTTTCTTT
.	TRBV7-9	TRBJ1-6	TRBD1	CASSQDRDNSPLHF	TGTGCCAGCAGCCAAGACAGGGATAATTCACCCCTCCACTTT
.	TRBV4-1	TRBJ2-3	.	CASSQDPSGGTDTQYF	TGCGCCAGCAGCCAAGATCCTTCGGGGGGCACAGATACGCAGTATTTT
.	TRBV28	TRBJ2-7	TRBD1	CASSRTGGRYEQYF	TGTGCCAGCAGTAGGACAGGGGGCAGGTACGAGCAGTACTTC
.	TRBV18	TRBJ1-2	TRBD1	CASSPRTGLDYGYTF	TGTGCCAGCTCACCTCGGACAGGGTTGGACTATGGCTACACCTTC